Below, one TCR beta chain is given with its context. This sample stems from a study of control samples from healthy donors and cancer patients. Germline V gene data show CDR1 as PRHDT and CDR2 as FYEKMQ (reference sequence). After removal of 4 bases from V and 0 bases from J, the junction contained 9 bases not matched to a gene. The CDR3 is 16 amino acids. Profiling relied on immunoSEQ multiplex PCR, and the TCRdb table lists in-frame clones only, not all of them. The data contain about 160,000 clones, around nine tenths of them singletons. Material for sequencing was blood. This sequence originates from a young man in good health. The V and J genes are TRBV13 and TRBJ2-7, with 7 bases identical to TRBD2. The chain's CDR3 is CASSSGLGLGSYEQYF. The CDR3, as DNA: TGTGCCAGCAGCTCCGGGCTCGGACTAGGCTCCTACGAGCAGTACTTC. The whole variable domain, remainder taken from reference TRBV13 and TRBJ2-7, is AAGVIQSPRHLIKEKRETATLKCYPIPRHDTVYWYQQGPGQDPQFLISFYEKMQSDKGSIPDRFSAQQFSDYHSELNMSSLELGDSALYFCASSSGLGLGSYEQYFGPGTRLTVT.